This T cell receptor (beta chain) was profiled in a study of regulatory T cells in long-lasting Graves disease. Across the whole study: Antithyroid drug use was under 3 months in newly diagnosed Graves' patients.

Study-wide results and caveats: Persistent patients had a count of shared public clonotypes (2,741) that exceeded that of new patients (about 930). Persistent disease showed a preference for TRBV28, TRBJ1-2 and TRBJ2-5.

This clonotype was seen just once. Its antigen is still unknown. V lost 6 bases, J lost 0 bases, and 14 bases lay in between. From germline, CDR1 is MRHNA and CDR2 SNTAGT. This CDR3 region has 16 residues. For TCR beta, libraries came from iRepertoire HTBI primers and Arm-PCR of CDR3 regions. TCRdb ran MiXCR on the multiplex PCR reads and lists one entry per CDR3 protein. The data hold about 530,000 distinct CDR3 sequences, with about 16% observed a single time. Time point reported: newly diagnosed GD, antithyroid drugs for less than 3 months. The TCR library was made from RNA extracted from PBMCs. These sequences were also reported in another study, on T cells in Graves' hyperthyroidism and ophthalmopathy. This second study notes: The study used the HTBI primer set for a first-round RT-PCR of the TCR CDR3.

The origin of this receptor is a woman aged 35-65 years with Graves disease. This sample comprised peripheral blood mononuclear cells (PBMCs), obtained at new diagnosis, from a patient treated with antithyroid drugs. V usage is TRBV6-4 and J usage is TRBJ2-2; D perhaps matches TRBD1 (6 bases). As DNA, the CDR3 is TGTGCCAGCAGCGGGGTGGCAGGGGCGAACACCGGGGAGCTGTTTTTT. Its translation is CASSGVAGANTGELFF.